These 26 T cell receptor beta chains were sequenced from one sample in a study of T cell changes during pregnancy in multiple sclerosis. Profiling relied on immunoSEQ multiplex PCR, and the TCRdb table lists in-frame clones only, not all of them. In the table there are under 75,000 clones, 80% to 95% of which are singletons. Source: CD4+ T cells from peripheral blood mononuclear cells, taken after pregnancy. These TCRs come from a female donor with multiple sclerosis, enrolled in a pregnancy study.

J is TRBJ2-5 and V is TRBV27, with D uncertain. The CDR3 runs to 17 residues. The V gene's germline CDR1 is MNHEY and CDR2 SMNVEV (reference sequence). V lost 1 base and J lost 1, with 16 bases in between. CDR3: CASSLWLPQNLQETQYF. In nucleotides, the CDR3 is TGTGCCAGCAGTTTATGGCTGCCGCAGAACCTCCAAGAGACCCAGTACTTC.

This rearrangement joins TRBV6-1 to TRBJ2-7; 8 bases are shared with TRBD1. Unmatched junction bases numbered 8, after V lost 8 bases and J lost 2 bases. The CDR3 sequence is 14 residues long. CDR1 is MNHNS and CDR2 is SASEGT in the germline V gene. The CDR3 here is CASETGGITYEQYF. DNA for the CDR3: TGTGCCAGCGAAACAGGGGGAATAACCTACGAGCAGTACTTC.

The rearrangement uses TRBV7-8 and TRBJ1-5; 7 bases line up with TRBD1. J lost 4 bases, V lost 5 bases, and 8 bases had no gene match. This CDR3 is built from 15 residues. The germline V gene has CDR1 SGHVS and CDR2 FQNEAQ. Here the CDR3 reads CASSPGADRNQPQHF. The DNA for the CDR3 is TGTGCCAGCAGCCCGGGAGCGGACAGGAATCAGCCCCAGCATTTT. Complete variable domain (other parts from reference TRBV7-8 and TRBJ1-5): GAGVSQSPRYKVAKRGQDVALRCDPISGHVSLFWYQQALGQGPEFLTYFQNEAQLDKSGLPSDRFFAERPEGSVSTLKIQRTQQEDSAVYLCASSPGADRNQPQHFGDGTRLSIL.

The chain has TRBV7-8 and TRBJ1-1; no clear D gene. Trimming took 7 bases from V and 4 from J, leaving 10 bases between them. The CDR3 has 12 amino acids. Germline CDR1 and CDR2: SGHVS and FQNEAQ. Here the CDR3 DNA reads TGTGCCAGCAAGCCTCGTTCCACTGAAGCTTTCTTT. Protein sequence: CASKPRSTEAFF.

The J gene is TRBJ1-2, the V gene TRBV19; D is uncertain. The CDR3 extends over 13 amino acids. Germline CDR1 LNHDA, CDR2 SQIVND (reference sequence). With 9 bases removed from V and 4 bases from J, the gap between germline ends came to 15 bases. This chain's CDR3 is CASHGVNGYGYTF. The CDR3 DNA sequence: TGTGCCAGCCACGGGGTCAACGGCTATGGCTACACCTTC.

V and J are TRBV5-1 and TRBJ2-5; D remains ambiguous. There are 13 residues in the CDR3. Germline CDR1 reads SGHRS; CDR2 reads YFSETQ. Between the trimmed V and J ends, which lost 0 bases and 5 bases, there was a span of 8 bases. The CDR3 DNA is TGCGCCAGCAGCTTGGGTTTCGAGGAGACCCAGTACTTC. This sequence encodes CASSLGFEETQYF.

The chain couples TRBV21-1 to TRBJ2-3; the table's D call of TRBD1 was not tested on the DNA. TRBV21-1 is labeled a pseudogene. The CDR3 totals 16 residues. The CDR3 spells CASSKRTTISTDTQYF. CDR3 DNA sequence: TGTGCCAGCAGCAAACGGACAACAATAAGCACAGATACGCAGTATTTT.

Note on this clone: Compared with germline, one end of the junction differs, possibly owing to a read error. V usage is TRBV11-3 and J usage is TRBJ2-7; no clear D. CDR1 SGHNT and CDR2 YENEEA come from the germline V gene. The CDR3 sequence is 14 residues long. CDR3 loop: CASSRGRSSDEQYF. The CDR3 nucleotides are TGTGCCAGCAGCCGTGGGCGCAGCTCCGACGAGCAGTACTTC.

The chain has TRBV27 and TRBJ2-5; TRBD2 agrees at 12 bases. CDR3 length equals 16 residues. J gave up 5 bases and V 5 bases, and 9 bases lay outside the gene matches. Germline CDR1 is MNHEY and CDR2 is SMNVEV (reference sequence). The CDR3 sequence: CASSPGLAGLVETQYF. The CDR3, as DNA: TGTGCCAGCAGTCCAGGACTAGCGGGATTGGTGGAGACCCAGTACTTC.

V gene TRBV5-4 combines with J gene TRBJ2-2; no reliable D call. Per germline, CDR1 SGHNT and CDR2 YYREEE (reference sequence). Trimming pared 0 bases from V and 4 bases from J, leaving 4 bases between. CDR3 length: 13 amino acids. Written as DNA, the CDR3 is TGTGCCAGCAGCTTGGCCGTCACCGGGGAGCTGTTTTTT. Translating it yields CASSLAVTGELFF.

The genes are TRBV5-4 and TRBJ2-7; D unresolved. The CDR3 totals 14 residues. The V end lost 4 bases, the J end lost 5 bases, and 16 bases lay between the germline ends. Germline V CDR1 and CDR2: SGHNT, YYREEE (reference sequence). CDR3 DNA: TGTGCCAGCAGCAGAACCCGGAGATCTAACGAGCAGTACTTC. Its protein product is CASSRTRRSNEQYF.

The rearrangement joins TRBV5-1 to TRBJ1-1; a weak D match, TRBD1 (6 bases). This CDR3 comprises 15 residues. CDR1 is SGHRS and CDR2 is YFSETQ in the germline V gene. V lost 6 bases, J lost 1 base, and 16 bases lay in between. The CDR3 protein is CASTRGGLSNTEAFF. CDR3 coding DNA: TGCGCCAGCACCCGGGGGGGCTTATCGAACACTGAAGCTTTCTTT. Looking up the rest from reference TRBV5-1 and TRBJ1-1 gives the full variable domain: KAGVTQTPRYLIKTRGQQVTLSCSPISGHRSVSWYQQTPGQGLQFLFEYFSETQRNKGNFPGRFSGRQFSNSRSEMNVSTLELGDSALYLCASTRGGLSNTEAFFGQGTRLTVV.

The chain joins TRBV4-2 to TRBJ2-5; 7 bases align to TRBD2. Germline CDR1 reads LGHNA; CDR2 reads YNFKEQ. This CDR3 spans 13 amino acids. V lost 1 base and J lost 4; bases outside the gene matches: 0. The CDR3 region is CASSQAGGETQYF. CDR3 bases: TGTGCCAGCAGCCAAGCGGGGGGAGAGACCCAGTACTTC.

The genes are TRBV6-1 and TRBJ2-3; possibly TRBD1 for D (6 bases). This CDR3 is 15 amino acids long. Germline V gene lookup returns CDR1 MNHNS and CDR2 SASEGT. With 4 bases removed from V and 2 bases from J, the gap between germline ends came to 13 bases. CDR3 sequence reads: CASSGRTVNTDTQYF. The CDR3 coding sequence is TGTGCCAGCAGTGGAAGGACAGTAAACACAGATACGCAGTATTTT.

The chain is built from TRBV6-5 and TRBJ2-7; TRBD1 is a possible D gene (6 bases). The germline gives CDR1 MNHEY, CDR2 SVGAGI. This CDR3 is 12 amino acids long. V dropped 5 bases and J dropped 8 bases, with 13 bases sitting between them. CDR3 residues: CASSTQGVKQYF. The CDR3, as DNA: TGTGCCAGCAGTACACAGGGAGTAAAGCAGTACTTC.

J is TRBJ2-7 and V is TRBV7-9; D is perhaps TRBD1 (6 bases). The germline CDR1 and CDR2 sequences are SEHNR and FQNEAQ (reference sequence). V was clipped by 5 bases and J by 5 bases, with 13 bases between them. The CDR3 is made up of 13 amino acids. CDR3 DNA sequence: TGTGCCAGCAGCATAAAAACAGGGCACGAGCAGTACTTC. Protein: CASSIKTGHEQYF. The whole variable domain, remainder taken from reference TRBV7-9 and TRBJ2-7, is DTGVSQNPRHKITKRGQNVTFRCDPISEHNRLYWYRQTLGQGPEFLTYFQNEAQLEKSRLLSDRFSAERPKGSFSTLEIQRTEQGDSAMYLCASSIKTGHEQYFGPGTRLTVT.

The rearrangement joins TRBV5-4 to TRBJ2-7, with 8 bases fitting TRBD2. Trimming at V came to 0 bases and at J to 4 bases, leaving 3 bases not matched to a gene. Germline-derived CDR1 and CDR2 are SGHNT and YYREEE (reference sequence). The CDR3 length is 14 residues. DNA of the CDR3: TGTGCCAGCAGCTTGGAACTAGCGGCTTACGAGCAGTACTTC. It translates to CASSLELAAYEQYF.

The CDR3 region has the DNA TGCGCCAGCAGTGAGTCGGGGGCAGGAGAGACCCAGTACTTC. Translated: CASSESGAGETQYF. This chain joins TRBV10-1 and TRBJ2-5; D might be TRBD1 (6 bases). V lost 0 bases to trimming and J lost 4 bases, with 9 bases between them. The germline gives CDR1 WNHNN, CDR2 SYGVQD (reference sequence). The CDR3 runs 14 residues.

DNA of the CDR3: TGTGCCAGTAGTATTACCGGGACAGGGAGCACAGATACGCAGTATTTT. Protein: CASSITGTGSTDTQYF. The chain combines TRBV19 with TRBJ2-3; 9 bases align to TRBD1. CDR1 LNHDA and CDR2 SQIVND come from the germline V gene (reference sequence). The junction had 4 bases not matched to a gene; V was cut back by 3 bases and J by 0 bases. CDR3 length: 16 amino acids.

This chain joins TRBV27 and TRBJ1-1; weak D call: TRBD1 (5 bases). CDR1 is MNHEY, CDR2 SMNVEV, per germline (reference sequence). Trimming left V 3 bases short and J 5 bases short, with 10 bases between. This CDR3 comprises 13 residues. The CDR3 sequence is CASSFREGTEAFF. As DNA, the CDR3 is TGTGCCAGCAGTTTCAGGGAAGGAACTGAAGCTTTCTTT.

The V gene is TRBV20-1, the J gene TRBJ1-2; the D gene is possibly TRBD1 (6 bases). V was clipped by 5 bases and J by 6 bases, with 10 bases between them. This CDR3 is 11 amino acids long. Germline V CDR1 and CDR2: DFQATT, SNEGSKA (reference sequence). The CDR3 spells CSAFQGHGYTF. The CDR3 nucleotides are TGCAGTGCTTTCCAGGGGCATGGCTACACCTTC.

This sequence joins TRBV19 and TRBJ2-6; D is perhaps TRBD1 (5 bases). V lost 5 bases to trimming and J lost 0 bases, with 8 bases between them. Germline V gives CDR1 LNHDA, CDR2 SQIVND (reference sequence). The CDR3 is 15 amino acids. CDR3 protein: CASSVQASGANVLTF. For the CDR3, the DNA is TGTGCCAGTAGTGTACAGGCCTCTGGGGCCAACGTCCTGACTTTC.

The chain links TRBV14 to TRBJ2-7; D is uncertain. The CDR3 runs 13 residues. Trimming shortened V by 0 bases and J by 9 bases, and 12 bases separated the two germline ends. From germline, CDR1 is SGHDN and CDR2 FVKESK. The DNA for the CDR3 is TGTGCCAGCAGCCAAGAGTACCTCCGGAGGCAGTACTTC. It is translated as CASSQEYLRRQYF.

V usage is TRBV18 and J usage is TRBJ2-5, with 10 positions matching TRBD1. The CDR3 covers 15 residues. V lost 0 bases and J lost 5; bases outside the gene matches: 3. The germline CDR1 and CDR2 sequences are KGHSH and LQKENI. The CDR3 loop reads CASSPPRTGGETQYF. The CDR3 region has the DNA TGTGCCAGCTCACCACCGAGGACAGGGGGGGAGACCCAGTACTTC.

V is TRBV10-3 and J is TRBJ1-2; a possible D gene is TRBD1 (5 bases). The ends were cut back, 0 bases at V and 8 bases at J, with 19 bases in the middle. The V gene's germline CDR1 is ENHRY and CDR2 SYGVKD. The CDR3 totals 16 residues. The CDR3 DNA is TGTGCCATCAGTGAGTCCGGGGAGGGGACGCAGCGGGGCTACACCTTC. Encoded protein: CAISESGEGTQRGYTF.

The V and J genes are TRBV13 and TRBJ2-7, with D perhaps TRBD2 (6 bases). Trimming shortened V by 0 bases and J by 2 bases, and 11 bases separated the two germline ends. CDR3 length: 15 residues. Germline CDR1 and CDR2: PRHDT and FYEKMQ (reference sequence). This CDR3 is CASSLGGGLTYEQYF. The CDR3 DNA reads as TGTGCCAGCAGCTTAGGCGGAGGGTTAACCTACGAGCAGTACTTC.